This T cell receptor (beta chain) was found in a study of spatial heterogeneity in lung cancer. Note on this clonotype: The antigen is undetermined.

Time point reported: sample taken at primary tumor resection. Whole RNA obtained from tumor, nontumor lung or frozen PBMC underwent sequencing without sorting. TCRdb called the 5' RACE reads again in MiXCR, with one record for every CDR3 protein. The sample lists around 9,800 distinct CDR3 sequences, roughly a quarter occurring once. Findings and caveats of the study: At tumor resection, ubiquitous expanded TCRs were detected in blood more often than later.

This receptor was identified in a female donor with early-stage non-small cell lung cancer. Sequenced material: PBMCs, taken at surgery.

The CDR3 nucleotides are TGTGCTAGTGGTTTGGCCTCAATGGGGTACACTGAAGCTTTCTTT. It encodes CASGLASMGYTEAFF. The chain recombines TRBV12-5 with TRBJ1-1; D is uncertain. CDR3 length equals 15 residues. Germline values: CDR1 LGHNT, CDR2 FRNRAP. V was trimmed by 1 base and J by 3 bases, leaving 12 bases between them.